This T cell receptor (beta chain) originates from a study of CD8 T cells in Susac syndrome. Study-wide background: Sequencing included Susac syndrome patients, over five of them with active disease and roughly 8 in remission.

Sequencing of TCR beta was performed on blood CD8+ and CD4+ T cells. Diagnostic criteria defined recently for definite or probable disease were met by the Susac syndrome patients. An amount of RNA that ranged from roughly 0.45 to 1 ug was reverse transcribed with random hexamers. Amplification of TCR beta CDR3 used immunoSEQ multiplex PCR across 54 Vbeta and 13 Jbeta. Each CDR3 protein is one row after TCRdb ran MiXCR on the immunoSEQ multiplex PCR reads. The top ten hold less than 0.2% of the sample, which has approximately 190,000 distinct CDR3 sequences, 95% seen once. The ends were cut back, 3 bases at V and 3 bases at J, with 14 bases in the middle. Germline-derived CDR1 and CDR2 are LNHDA and SQIVND (reference sequence). The CDR3 sequence is 15 residues long.

This clonotype was sampled from a human donor with Susac syndrome. Sequenced: CD8+ T cells from PBMCs. The chain carries TRBV19 and TRBJ1-1, with a possible D match to TRBD1 (6 bases). The CDR3 sequence: CASSIYRDPDTEAFF. The CDR3 coding sequence is TGTGCCAGTAGTATTTACAGGGATCCGGACACTGAAGCTTTCTTT.